This T cell receptor beta chain was observed in a study of long-term antiretroviral therapy in people with HIV. General observations from the study: Before ART, certain clones expanded, and these dominated the repertoire at all time points.

Samples held roughly 0.85-11 million cryopreserved PBMC before DNA extraction. This clone was counted between two and nine times. Its antigen is currently unknown. Assay version v3.0 of immunoSEQ was used, and it was run at survey level. The data were produced by immunoSEQ multiplex PCR, yet TCRdb's version contains in-frame clones alone and is incomplete. The sample consists of 25,000 to 30,000 clones, 80% to 90% of them appearing once. Sequencing used unsorted PBMCs, obtained 1.8 years after starting antiretroviral therapy. This TCR came from a woman aged 18-29 years with HIV.

CDR3 loop: CASRPSGTGVHEQYF. In nucleotides, the CDR3 is TGTGCCAGCAGGCCCTCGGGGACAGGGGTCCACGAGCAGTACTTC. This sequence joins TRBV27 and TRBJ2-7; TRBD1 matches 10 bases. V trimming: 6 bases; J trimming: 5 bases; junction bases outside the gene matches: 10. CDR3 length: 15 residues. CDR1 is MNHEY, CDR2 SMNVEV, per germline (reference sequence).